This passage covers 18 T cell receptor beta chains from one sample sequenced in a study of cytotoxic CD8 clonotypes in ibrutinib-treated CLL. The assay was immunoSEQ multiplex PCR, and TCRdb's table has in-frame clones only and misses some. The repertoire holds around 150,000 clones, about 88% seen once, with around 2.7% in the top ten. This specimen consisted of PBMCs, obtained at disease progression, from a patient treated with ibrutinib. These receptors were collected from a human donor with chronic lymphocytic leukemia.

CDR3 nucleotides: TGTGCCAGCAGTCCAGATCCTCGACAGGGTACCTACGAGCAGTACTTC. Protein: CASSPDPRQGTYEQYF. J is TRBJ2-7 and V is TRBV28; TRBD1 agrees at 7 bases. The CDR3 has 16 amino acids. CDR1 is MDHEN and CDR2 is SYDVKM in the germline V gene. V shed 5 bases, J shed 2 bases, and the junction held 12 bases outside the gene matches.

The chain employs TRBV19 and TRBJ2-6, with 7 bases lining up with TRBD1. Germline V gene lookup returns CDR1 LNHDA and CDR2 SQIVND (reference sequence). The CDR3 sequence is 14 residues long. Losses at the gene ends were 10 bases for V and 4 bases for J; bases not matched to a gene: 7. CDR3 DNA: TGTGCCACCCGAACAGGGGACGGGGCCAACGTCCTGACTTTC. As protein: CATRTGDGANVLTF.

The CDR3 coding sequence is TGTGCCAGCAGCTATGGGGCTATTGTTGAGCAGTTCTTC. Translation: CASSYGAIVEQFF. V and J are TRBV7-9 and TRBJ2-1; tentative D call: TRBD1 (5 bases). Per the germline V gene, CDR1 is SEHNR and CDR2 is FQNEAQ (reference sequence). The CDR3 extends over 13 amino acids. V lost 4 bases, J lost 9 bases, and 13 bases lay in between.

The rearrangement uses TRBV5-1 and TRBJ2-3, with a possible D match to TRBD2 (6 bases). Germline-derived CDR1 and CDR2 are SGHRS and YFSETQ. The CDR3 is made up of 16 amino acids. V lost 3 bases, J lost 6 bases, and 20 bases lay in between. The CDR3 DNA is TGCGCCAGCAGCTCAACGACCGGGGGTTTCGTGGATACGCAGTATTTT. This encodes CASSSTTGGFVDTQYF.

The CDR3 region has the DNA TGCAGCGTTGAACGCAGATACAATGAGCAGTTCTTC. Encoded protein: CSVERRYNEQFF. The chain joins TRBV29-1 to TRBJ2-1; D not certain. The CDR3 is 12 residues long. Germline V gene sequence: CDR1 SQVTM, CDR2 ANQGSEA. The V end was cut by 2 bases, the J end by 4 bases, with 6 bases between.

V is TRBV9 and J is TRBJ1-1; no clear D gene. CDR3 length equals 15 residues. V was trimmed by 0 bases and J by 1 base, leaving 10 bases between them. Germline V CDR1 and CDR2: SGDLS, YYNGEE. CDR3 DNA sequence: TGTGCCAGCAGCGTAGCGGGTGTTGGGAACACTGAAGCTTTCTTT. It specifies CASSVAGVGNTEAFF. Full variable domain (missing parts from reference TRBV9 and TRBJ1-1): DSGVTQTPKHLITATGQRVTLRCSPRSGDLSVYWYQQSLDQGLQFLIQYYNGEERAKGNILERFSAQQFPDLHSELNLSSLELGDSALYFCASSVAGVGNTEAFFGQGTRLTVV.

The J gene is TRBJ2-5, the V gene TRBV29-1; D unclear. The closer fit of TRBJ2-7 to the DNA end suggests the J call may be wrong. The germline V gene has CDR1 SQVTM and CDR2 ANQGSEA. The CDR3 has 14 amino acids. DNA of the CDR3: TGCAGCGTTGAAGATCATGGCGGTTCCTACGAGCAGTACTTC. Protein sequence: CSVEDHGGSYEQYF.

The chain employs TRBV4-3 and TRBJ2-3; D gene ambiguous. V lost 3 bases, J lost 6 bases, and 13 bases lay in between. The CDR3 has 14 residues. CDR1 and CDR2 from the germline V gene are LGHNA and YSLEER. CDR3 DNA: TGCGCCAGCAGCCACTATTCTACTGCGGATACGCAGTATTTT. It specifies CASSHYSTADTQYF.

The chain links TRBV19 to TRBJ2-1; D is possibly TRBD1 (6 bases). Trimming took off 5 bases at V and 0 bases at J, with 20 bases between the two ends. The CDR3 is made up of 18 amino acids. Germline assignment: CDR1 LNHDA and CDR2 SQIVND (reference sequence). The CDR3 reads CASSVHTTGSSSYNEQFF. DNA of the CDR3: TGTGCCAGTAGTGTCCACACCACAGGGTCAAGCTCCTACAATGAGCAGTTCTTC.

V gene TRBV29-1 combines with J gene TRBJ1-5; D is ambiguous. This CDR3 is 12 amino acids long. V lost 4 bases and J 3 bases, leaving 7 bases between the germline ends. Germline V CDR1 and CDR2: SQVTM, ANQGSEA. Written as DNA, the CDR3 is TGCAGCGTTGGGGAACTCAATCAGCCCCAGCATTTT. Amino acid sequence: CSVGELNQPQHF.

The genes are TRBV7-9 and TRBJ1-1, with D unresolved. V dropped 3 bases and J dropped 3 bases, with 11 bases sitting between them. The CDR3 is made up of 14 amino acids. Germline V gene sequence: CDR1 SEHNR, CDR2 FQNEAQ (reference sequence). This CDR3 reads CASSFGPPDTEAFF. The CDR3 DNA is TGTGCCAGCAGCTTTGGGCCCCCCGACACTGAAGCTTTCTTT. Using reference TRBV7-9 and TRBJ1-1 for the parts outside the CDR3, the full variable domain is DTGVSQNPRHKITKRGQNVTFRCDPISEHNRLYWYRQTLGQGPEFLTYFQNEAQLEKSRLLSDRFSAERPKGSFSTLEIQRTEQGDSAMYLCASSFGPPDTEAFFGQGTRLTVV.

This chain uses TRBV19 with TRBJ2-7; 9 nucleotides line up with TRBD1. CDR3 size: 14 residues. V lost 6 bases, J lost 5 bases, and 8 bases stayed unmatched. Germline-derived CDR1 and CDR2 are LNHDA and SQIVND (reference sequence). The CDR3: CASRTDRGANEQYF. DNA for the CDR3: TGTGCCAGTAGAACCGACAGGGGGGCCAACGAGCAGTACTTC.

CDR3 nucleotides: TGTGCCAGCAGCAAAGTGGGAGGGGTGAATGAGCAGTTCTTC. This codes for CASSKVGGVNEQFF. The chain employs TRBV2 and TRBJ2-1, with 7 bases that match TRBD2. V dropped 6 bases and J dropped 7; count of bases not matched to a gene: 9. The CDR3 loop spans 14 amino acids. Germline V gene lookup returns CDR1 SNHLY and CDR2 FYNNEI.

This chain connects TRBV27 to TRBJ2-2; D is perhaps TRBD2 (6 bases). This CDR3 is built from 14 residues. Trimming cost V 8 bases and J 0 bases, with 10 bases left between them. The germline V gene encodes CDR1 MNHEY and CDR2 SMNVEV (reference sequence). DNA for the CDR3: TGTGCCAGCCGCCCGGGGGCGAACACCGGGGAGCTGTTTTTT. Translating it yields CASRPGANTGELFF.

V usage is TRBV4-1 and J usage is TRBJ2-1; TRBD2 matches 12 bases. Germline CDR1 MGHRA, CDR2 YSYEKL. The V gene end was trimmed by 8 bases and the J gene end by 4 bases; junction bases not matched to a gene: 3. CDR3 length equals 14 residues. CDR3 sequence reads: CASAGLAGYNEQFF. CDR3 sequence (DNA): TGCGCCAGCGCCGGACTAGCGGGATACAATGAGCAGTTCTTC.

This chain joins TRBV4-2 and TRBJ2-7; 10 bases align to TRBD2. Trimming at V came to 0 bases and at J to 3 bases, leaving 14 bases not matched to a gene. The CDR3 extends over 19 amino acids. Germline CDR1 and CDR2: LGHNA and YNFKEQ. The CDR3 sequence: CASSQEDGSGRAFRYEQYF. CDR3 in DNA: TGTGCCAGCAGCCAAGAGGACGGCAGCGGGAGGGCCTTCCGCTACGAGCAGTACTTC.

The V and J genes are TRBV5-1 and TRBJ2-7; D possibly corresponds to TRBD2 (5 bases). The germline V and J ends were trimmed by 3 bases and 2 bases, with 12 bases remaining between them. The CDR3 has 14 amino acids. Per the germline V gene, CDR1 is SGHRS and CDR2 is YFSETQ. In DNA, the CDR3 is TGCGCCAGCAGCTCCGGCAGCGGTCCCTACGAGCAGTACTTC. It yields the protein CASSSGSGPYEQYF.

This clone was observed a few times. This chain links TRBV7-3 with TRBJ2-1; D possibly corresponds to TRBD2 (6 bases). The CDR3 is 17 amino acids. The V gene lost 1 base and the J gene lost 5 bases, with 18 bases spanning the gap. Germline V lookup: CDR1 SGHTA, CDR2 FQGTGA. The CDR3 here is CASSLMSRGRTNNEQFF. DNA for the CDR3: TGTGCCAGCAGCTTAATGTCTCGAGGGAGGACCAACAATGAGCAGTTCTTC.